Following are 26 T cell receptor beta chains from one sample sequenced in a study of blood T cell repertoires in COVID-19. Using immunoSEQ multiplex PCR, the repertoire was profiled, and TCRdb retains in-frame clones only, with some absent. There are a few hundred thousand clones in the sample; around 90% occur only once, and around 0.8% lies in the top ten. Sequenced input: peripheral blood. The receptors shown here come from a woman in her twenties or thirties with acute or convalescent COVID-19.

In its sample, this clone was seen once. The chain joins TRBV7-6 to TRBJ2-1, with TRBD2 matching 11 bases. With V trimmed by 6 bases and J by 5 bases, 9 bases remained unmatched. Looked up from germline, CDR1 is SGHVS and CDR2 is FNYEAQ. The CDR3 extends over 16 amino acids. In DNA form, the CDR3 reads TGTGCCAGCAGTCTTAGACGACTAGCGGGGAACAATGAGCAGTTCTTC. Translated: CASSLRRLAGNNEQFF.

The chain has TRBV19 and TRBJ1-2, with D maybe TRBD1 (6 bases). The germline gives CDR1 LNHDA, CDR2 SQIVND (reference sequence). This CDR3 region has 12 residues. V was trimmed by 3 bases and J by 5 bases, leaving 7 bases between them. CDR3 nucleotides: TGTGCCAGTAGTATTCAGGGGTATGGCTACACCTTC. It is translated as CASSIQGYGYTF. Together with reference TRBV19 and TRBJ1-2, the CDR3 gives the full variable domain: DGGITQSPKYLFRKEGQNVTLSCEQNLNHDAMYWYRQDPGQGLRLIYYSQIVNDFQKGDIAEGYSVSREKKESFPLTVTSAQKNPTAFYLCASSIQGYGYTFGSGTRLTVV.

V is TRBV6-2 or TRBV6-3 and J is TRBJ1-5, with TRBD1 matching over 8 bases. The ends lost 0 bases at V and 7 bases at J; junction bases unmatched: 5. Germline values: CDR1 MNHEY, CDR2 SVGEGT. The CDR3 contains 15 residues. The DNA of the CDR3 is TGTGCCAGCAGTTACTCCTCAGGGGGCGGGCAGCCCCAGCATTTT. Amino acid sequence: CASSYSSGGGQPQHF.

The chain combines TRBV5-8 with TRBJ2-5; 14 nucleotides agree with TRBD2. CDR1 and CDR2 (germline): SGHTS, YDEGEE. With V trimmed by 3 bases and J by 4 bases, 8 bases remained unmatched. The CDR3 is 17 amino acids. Here the CDR3 DNA reads TGTGCCAGCAGCTCCTCCCCCGGACTAGCGGGAGGAGAGACCCAGTACTTC. Protein product: CASSSSPGLAGGETQYF.

The V call is TRBV5-1, the J call TRBJ1-6, with 8 bases that match TRBD1. Per the germline V gene, CDR1 is SGHRS and CDR2 is YFSETQ. The CDR3 is 15 amino acids. Trimming removed 4 bases from V and 9 bases from J; junction bases left unmatched: 9. The CDR3 region is CASSGDRGGRSPLHF. CDR3 sequence (DNA): TGCGCCAGCAGCGGCGACAGGGGCGGACGTTCACCCCTCCACTTT.

V is TRBV12-5 and J is TRBJ2-7, with 8 bases lining up with TRBD2. With V trimmed by 8 bases and J by 7 bases, 13 bases remained unmatched. Germline V gives CDR1 LGHNT, CDR2 FRNRAP. CDR3 size: 14 residues. The CDR3 region has the DNA TGTGCTAGTTATAAGCGGGAGAAGCCGGGGGAGCAGTACTTC. Its translation: CASYKREKPGEQYF.

This chain links TRBV20-1 with TRBJ1-6; D is possibly TRBD1 (5 bases). There are 15 residues in the CDR3. V shed 3 bases and J shed 7 bases, with 16 bases lying between them. Germline V gives CDR1 DFQATT, CDR2 SNEGSKA (reference sequence). In nucleotides, the CDR3 is TGCAGTGCTAGTTCCCGGGGGATGGGGAATTCACCCCTCCACTTT. This sequence encodes CSASSRGMGNSPLHF.

The chain links TRBV21-1 to TRBJ2-5; the table gives TRBD1 as D, unverified against the DNA. TRBV21-1 is classified as a pseudogene. The CDR3 is 15 residues long. Here the CDR3 DNA reads TGTGCCAGCAGTAAATACAGGGTGAGGCAGGAGACCCAGTACTTC. Translated: CASSKYRVRQETQYF.

V gene TRBV7-2 combines with J gene TRBJ2-6; D perhaps matches TRBD1 (5 bases). The germline gives CDR1 SGHTA, CDR2 FQGNSA. With 5 bases removed from V and 2 bases from J, the gap between germline ends came to 13 bases. This CDR3 has 16 residues. The CDR3 coding sequence is TGTGCCAGCAGCCCAAATCAAGGGGCTGGGGCCAACGTCCTGACTTTC. It codes for CASSPNQGAGANVLTF.

This CDR3 is CSALGQGLSGANVLTF. CDR3 nucleotides: TGCAGCGCCCTGGGACAGGGCCTCTCTGGGGCCAACGTCCTGACTTTC. The V gene is TRBV29-1, the J gene TRBJ2-6, with 9 bases fitting TRBD1. The CDR3 is 16 residues long. J lost 0 bases, V lost 7 bases, and 7 bases had no gene match. The germline gives CDR1 SQVTM, CDR2 ANQGSEA. The variable domain in full, with the rest retrieved from reference TRBV29-1 and TRBJ2-6, is SAVISQKPSRDICQRGTSLTIQCQVDSQVTMMFWYRQQPGQSLTLIATANQGSEATYESGFVIDKFPISRPNLTFSTLTVSNMSPEDSSIYLCSALGQGLSGANVLTFGAGSRLTVL.

This rearrangement joins TRBV2 to TRBJ2-3; 15 nucleotides agree with TRBD2. V was clipped by 8 bases and J by 12 bases; unmatched bases: 9. CDR3 length: 14 residues. Germline V gene sequence: CDR1 SNHLY, CDR2 FYNNEI. The CDR3 DNA reads as TGTGCCAGCCGGGGAGGGACTAGCGGGAGGCTACAGTATTTT. It specifies CASRGGTSGRLQYF.

The rearrangement joins TRBV27 to TRBJ2-2, with 11 bases lining up with TRBD2. This CDR3 spans 16 amino acids. Germline assignment: CDR1 MNHEY and CDR2 SMNVEV (reference sequence). With 5 bases clipped from V and 6 bases from J, the junction kept 8 bases outside the gene matches. Here the CDR3 DNA reads TGTGCCAGCAGTATACTAGCGGGAGTAGTTTCCGGGGAGCTGTTTTTT. Its translation: CASSILAGVVSGELFF.

The rearrangement uses TRBV3-1 (or the pseudogene TRBV3-2) and TRBJ2-1; possible D gene TRBD2, 6 bases. In germline, CDR1 is LGHDT, CDR2 YNNKEL (reference sequence). Trimming took 2 bases from V and 11 from J, leaving 13 bases between them. The CDR3 totals 13 residues. In DNA form, the CDR3 reads TGTGCCAGCAGCCAAACCGACGGGAGTAAGCAGTTCTTC. Translating gives CASSQTDGSKQFF.

The chain is built from TRBV6-1 and TRBJ1-2; the match to TRBD1 covers 8 bases. The CDR3 length is 13 residues. The V gene end was trimmed by 5 bases and the J gene end by 8 bases; junction bases not matched to a gene: 7. Germline lookup yields CDR1 MNHNS and CDR2 SASEGT. DNA of the CDR3: TGTGCCAGCAGTTCGACAGGGGTGGGCGGCTACACCTTC. Protein: CASSSTGVGGYTF.

The V call is TRBV30, the J call TRBJ1-4; no clear D. V was cut by 2 bases and J by 12 bases, with 13 bases left in between. Germline CDR1 GTSNPN, CDR2 SVGIG (reference sequence). The CDR3 length is 12 residues. The CDR3, as DNA: TGTGCCTGGAGTCTGGAGGGCGGGGAACTGTTTTTT. This gives the protein CAWSLEGGELFF.

The chain carries TRBV4-3 and TRBJ2-7; a possible D gene is TRBD2 (6 bases). The V gene's germline CDR1 is LGHNA and CDR2 YSLEER. The CDR3 is made up of 15 amino acids. Trimming took off 0 bases at V and 4 bases at J, with 13 bases between the two ends. CDR3 loop: CASSQDLLALYEQYF. In DNA, the CDR3 is TGCGCCAGCAGCCAAGATCTACTAGCCCTATACGAGCAGTACTTC.

The rearrangement joins TRBV19 to TRBJ1-5; 7 bases line up with TRBD1. From germline, CDR1 is LNHDA and CDR2 SQIVND (reference sequence). The CDR3 contains 14 residues. V was clipped by 5 bases and J by 7 bases; unmatched bases: 8. As DNA, the CDR3 is TGTGCCAGTAGTGGAGGACAGGTGGTCCAGCCCCAGCATTTT. This gives the protein CASSGGQVVQPQHF.

This clone was seen just once. This chain links TRBV7-9 with TRBJ1-3; no clear D gene. Germline values: CDR1 SEHNR, CDR2 FQNEAQ (reference sequence). V lost 1 base and J lost 2, with 21 bases in between. This CDR3 has 19 residues. The DNA of the CDR3 is TGTGCCAGCAGCTTAGAGGTTACGCGACTCAGTCCCACTGGAAACACCATATATTTT. Amino acids: CASSLEVTRLSPTGNTIYF.

The chain uses TRBV25-1 and TRBJ2-7, with TRBD1 matching over 10 bases. CDR3 size: 14 residues. The germline CDR1 and CDR2 sequences are MGHDK and SYGVNS. J gave up 2 bases and V 4 bases, and 2 bases lay outside the gene matches. CDR3 amino acids: CASSAGTGAYEQYF. For the CDR3, the DNA is TGTGCCAGCAGTGCCGGGACAGGGGCCTACGAGCAGTACTTC.

This chain connects TRBV19 to TRBJ2-5; possible D gene TRBD2, 6 bases. Germline loops: CDR1 LNHDA, CDR2 SQIVND (reference sequence). V was shortened by 3 bases and J by 3 bases, with 11 bases between the two germline ends. The CDR3 has 14 residues. CDR3 region: CASSIWVAEETQYF. CDR3 coding DNA: TGTGCCAGTAGTATCTGGGTAGCGGAAGAGACCCAGTACTTC. Full variable domain (rest looked up from reference TRBV19 and TRBJ2-5): DGGITQSPKYLFRKEGQNVTLSCEQNLNHDAMYWYRQDPGQGLRLIYYSQIVNDFQKGDIAEGYSVSREKKESFPLTVTSAQKNPTAFYLCASSIWVAEETQYFGPGTRLLVL.

The chain combines TRBV6-5 with TRBJ2-7; TRBD2 is a possible D gene (5 bases). The CDR3 sequence is 13 residues long. Germline lookup yields CDR1 MNHEY and CDR2 SVGAGI. V was cut by 6 bases and J by 4 bases, with 13 bases left in between. The CDR3 region is CASRMRAGYEQYF. CDR3 coding DNA: TGTGCCAGCAGAATGAGGGCCGGGTACGAGCAGTACTTC.

The CDR3: CAISTASGRAGSNEQFF. The CDR3 coding sequence is TGTGCCATCAGTACCGCTAGCGGGAGGGCCGGTTCGAATGAGCAGTTCTTC. The chain carries TRBV10-3 and TRBJ2-1; 12 positions agree with TRBD2. Losses at the gene ends were 5 bases for V and 7 bases for J; bases not matched to a gene: 12. The CDR3 is 17 amino acids. Per germline, CDR1 ENHRY and CDR2 SYGVKD.

This rearrangement joins TRBV7-2 to TRBJ2-2; D remains ambiguous. This CDR3 comprises 16 residues. Germline CDR1 and CDR2: SGHTA and FQGNSA. Trimming left V 2 bases short and J 4 bases short, with 14 bases between. CDR3 residues: CASSLSPAQVTGELFF. CDR3 coding DNA: TGTGCCAGCAGCTTATCCCCGGCTCAGGTCACCGGGGAGCTGTTTTTT.

V usage is TRBV7-2 and J usage is TRBJ2-2, with 9 nucleotides matching TRBD1. The V gene's germline CDR1 is SGHTA and CDR2 FQGNSA. The CDR3 is 15 residues long. V trimming: 4 bases; J trimming: 4 bases; junction bases outside the gene matches: 4. The CDR3 DNA reads TGTGCCAGCAGCTCCGGGACAGGGCGCACCGGGGAGCTGTTTTTT. Amino acid sequence: CASSSGTGRTGELFF.

This clone was found a few times. V and J are TRBV30 and TRBJ2-5; D unclear. This CDR3 has 14 amino acids. Deletions cut 0 bases from V and 1 base from J, with 9 bases between. Per germline, CDR1 GTSNPN and CDR2 SVGIG (reference sequence). This CDR3 is CAWSVESLQETQYF. The CDR3 DNA sequence: TGTGCCTGGAGTGTAGAGTCTCTCCAAGAGACCCAGTACTTC.

V usage is TRBV5-6 and J usage is TRBJ2-7; tentative D call: TRBD1 (6 bases). Germline CDR1 SGHDT, CDR2 YYEEEE. V was trimmed by 4 bases and J by 6 bases, leaving 23 bases between them. The CDR3 has 16 residues. CDR3 sequence (DNA): TGTGCCAGCAGCCCCGGTAGACAGGTCCGAGGGTCCGAGCAGTACTTC. Protein: CASSPGRQVRGSEQYF.